The 3 T cell receptor beta chains listed next were all sequenced from one sample in a study of blood T cell repertoires in COVID-19. Repertoires were generated with immunoSEQ multiplex PCR, while TCRdb's copy carries only in-frame clones and drops some. The sample includes approximately 150,000 clones, approximately 80% of them seen just once. Input material: peripheral blood. The origin of the receptors is a man aged 65 to 85 with acute or convalescent COVID-19.

The sample holds one count of this clone. This chain connects TRBV28 to TRBJ2-5, with TRBD2 identical over 9 bases. Germline trimming cut 0 bases from V and 5 bases from J; bases unmatched to any gene: 4. The germline gives CDR1 MDHEN, CDR2 SYDVKM. This CDR3 comprises 15 residues. The CDR3 region is CASSLWVSGSETQYF. The CDR3 DNA reads TGTGCCAGCAGTTTATGGGTTAGCGGGAGTGAGACCCAGTACTTC.

The chain is built from TRBV2 and TRBJ1-2; 9 bases match TRBD1. V gave up 8 bases and J gave up 3 bases; unmatched junction bases: 4. CDR3 length: 13 residues. Germline V gene lookup returns CDR1 SNHLY and CDR2 FYNNEI. In DNA form, the CDR3 reads TGTGCCAGCTCGGGACAGGGAGACTATGGCTACACCTTC. Protein product: CASSGQGDYGYTF. The full variable domain, with the rest looked up from reference TRBV2 and TRBJ1-2, is EPEVTQTPSHQVTQMGQEVILRCVPISNHLYFYWYRQILGQKVEFLVSFYNNEISEKSEIFDDQFSVERPDGSNFTLKIRSTKLEDSAMYFCASSGQGDYGYTFGSGTRLTVV.

J is TRBJ2-5 and V is TRBV6-5, with TRBD1 matching over 8 bases. V lost 5 bases, J lost 4 bases, and 3 bases stayed unmatched. Germline loops: CDR1 MNHEY, CDR2 SVGAGI. The CDR3 has 13 residues. The CDR3 sequence is CASSTRGRETQYF. For the CDR3, the DNA is TGTGCCAGCAGTACCAGGGGGCGAGAGACCCAGTACTTC.